The 7 T cell receptor beta chains given below trace back to one sample, sequenced in a study of sequential checkpoint blockade in melanoma. Generated by immunoSEQ multiplex PCR, the TCRdb table keeps only in-frame clones and is missing some. The data hold 15,000 or so clones, with 60% to 70% observed a single time. Treatment given: randomized to nivolumab then ipilimumab (arm A) or the reverse (arm B). Specimen: CD8+ T cells sorted from blood (inferred from file names), collected from a patient given nivolumab and ipilimumab in sequence. These receptors were taken from a human donor with melanoma.

The gene calls are TRBV5-6 and TRBJ1-2; TRBD1 agrees at 8 bases. The CDR3 extends over 15 amino acids. The V and J ends lost 4 bases and 3 bases, in that order; junction bases with no gene match: 8. Germline V CDR1 and CDR2: SGHDT, YYEEEE. The CDR3 protein is CASSLGDRRHYGYTF. The CDR3 DNA sequence: TGTGCCAGCAGCCTGGGGGACAGGCGCCACTATGGCTACACCTTC.

The CDR3 region has the DNA TGTGCCAGCAGTTACTCGTCGGGTTCACCCCTCCACTTT. It codes for CASSYSSGSPLHF. The chain has TRBV6-5 and TRBJ1-6, with D uncertain. V lost 0 bases to trimming and J lost 9 bases, with 6 bases between them. The V gene's germline CDR1 is MNHEY and CDR2 SVGAGI. The CDR3 loop spans 13 amino acids.

DNA for the CDR3: TGTGCCAGCAGCTTAAGGGGGGAGGAGACCCAGTACTTC. Translating it yields CASSLRGEETQYF. V and J are TRBV7-3 and TRBJ2-5; D perhaps matches TRBD2 (6 bases). The CDR3 is 13 residues long. Germline CDR1 reads SGHTA; CDR2 reads FQGTGA. V was clipped by 1 base and J by 5 bases, with 8 bases between them.

J is TRBJ2-2 and V is TRBV25-1, with 9 bases that match TRBD1. The trim removed 4 bases at V and 2 bases at J, leaving 5 bases unmatched. CDR1 MGHDK and CDR2 SYGVNS come from the germline V gene. The CDR3 runs to 16 residues. The CDR3 DNA is TGTGCCAGCAGTGTGGACAGGGGTTTTAACACCGGGGAGCTGTTTTTT. Amino acid sequence: CASSVDRGFNTGELFF.

The genes are TRBV6-6 and TRBJ1-1, with D unresolved. The CDR3 sequence is 11 residues long. The ends were cut back, 5 bases at V and 12 bases at J, with 13 bases in the middle. Per germline, CDR1 MNHNY and CDR2 SVGAGI (reference sequence). The CDR3 loop is CASSPRTVTFF. In nucleotides, the CDR3 is TGTGCCAGCAGTCCTAGGACTGTTACTTTCTTT.

J is TRBJ2-7 and V is TRBV7-7; 10 bases fit TRBD1. Germline V lookup: CDR1 SSHAT, CDR2 FNYEAQ (reference sequence). The trim removed 4 bases at V and 5 bases at J, leaving 2 bases unmatched. The CDR3 has 13 residues. CDR3 sequence (DNA): TGTGCCAGCAGCTCGGGACAGGGGAACGAGCAGTACTTC. Translating it yields CASSSGQGNEQYF.

This clone has a handful of counts. V usage is TRBV6-5 and J usage is TRBJ2-7; D gene ambiguous. This CDR3 region has 14 residues. The ends were cut back, 5 bases at V and 3 bases at J, with 14 bases in the middle. Germline lookup yields CDR1 MNHEY and CDR2 SVGAGI. Here the CDR3 reads CASSERLPDYEQYV. CDR3 sequence (DNA): TGTGCCAGCAGTGAAAGGCTCCCGGACTACGAGCAGTACGTC.